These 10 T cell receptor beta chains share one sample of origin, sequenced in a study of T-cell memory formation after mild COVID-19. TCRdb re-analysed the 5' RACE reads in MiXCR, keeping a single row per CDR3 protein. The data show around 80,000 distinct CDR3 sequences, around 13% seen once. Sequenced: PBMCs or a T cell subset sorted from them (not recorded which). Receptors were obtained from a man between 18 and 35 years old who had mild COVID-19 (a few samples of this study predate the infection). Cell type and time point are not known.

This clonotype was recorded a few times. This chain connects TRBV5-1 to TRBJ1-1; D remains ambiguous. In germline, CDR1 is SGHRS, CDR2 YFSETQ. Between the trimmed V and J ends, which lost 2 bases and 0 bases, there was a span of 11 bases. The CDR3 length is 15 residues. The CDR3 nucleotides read TGCGCCAGCAGCTTAAGGCGGGAAATGAACACTGAAGCTTTCTTT. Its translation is CASSLRREMNTEAFF.

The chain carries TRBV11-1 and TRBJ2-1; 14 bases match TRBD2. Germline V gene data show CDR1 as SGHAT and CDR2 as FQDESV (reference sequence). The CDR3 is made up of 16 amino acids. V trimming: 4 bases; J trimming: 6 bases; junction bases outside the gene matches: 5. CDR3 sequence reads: CASSSRTSGGSNEQFF. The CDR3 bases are TGTGCCAGCAGCTCCCGGACTAGCGGGGGGAGCAATGAGCAGTTCTTC.

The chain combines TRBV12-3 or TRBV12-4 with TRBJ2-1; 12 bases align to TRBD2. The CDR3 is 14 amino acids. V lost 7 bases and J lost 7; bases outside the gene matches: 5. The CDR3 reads CASTQTSGGNEQFF. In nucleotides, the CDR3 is TGTGCCAGCACCCAGACTAGCGGGGGTAATGAGCAGTTCTTC.

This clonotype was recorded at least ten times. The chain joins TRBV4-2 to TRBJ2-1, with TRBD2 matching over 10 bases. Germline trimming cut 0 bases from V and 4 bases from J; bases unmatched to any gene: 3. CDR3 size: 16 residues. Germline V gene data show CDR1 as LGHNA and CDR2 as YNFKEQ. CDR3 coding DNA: TGTGCCAGCAGCCAAGATCCAGCGGGGGGGTACAATGAGCAGTTCTTC. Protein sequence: CASSQDPAGGYNEQFF.

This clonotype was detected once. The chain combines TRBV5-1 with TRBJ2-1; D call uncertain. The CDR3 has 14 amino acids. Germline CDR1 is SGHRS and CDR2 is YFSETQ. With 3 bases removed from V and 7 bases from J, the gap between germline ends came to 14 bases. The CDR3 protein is CASSWIGIGNEQFF. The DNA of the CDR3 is TGCGCCAGCAGCTGGATAGGCATTGGGAATGAGCAGTTCTTC.

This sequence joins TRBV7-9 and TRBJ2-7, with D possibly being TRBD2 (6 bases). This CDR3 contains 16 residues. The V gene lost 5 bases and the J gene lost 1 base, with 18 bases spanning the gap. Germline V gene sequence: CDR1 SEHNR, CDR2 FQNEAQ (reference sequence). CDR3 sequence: CASSGWGDGESYEQYF. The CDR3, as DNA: TGTGCCAGCAGCGGTTGGGGGGACGGTGAATCCTACGAGCAGTACTTC.

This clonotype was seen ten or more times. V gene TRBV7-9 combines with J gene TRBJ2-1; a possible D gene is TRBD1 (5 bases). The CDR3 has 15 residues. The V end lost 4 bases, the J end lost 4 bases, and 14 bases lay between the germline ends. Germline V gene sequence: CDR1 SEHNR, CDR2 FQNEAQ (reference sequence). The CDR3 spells CASSSPQGSYNEQFF. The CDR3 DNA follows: TGTGCCAGCAGCTCCCCCCAGGGCTCTTACAATGAGCAGTTCTTC.

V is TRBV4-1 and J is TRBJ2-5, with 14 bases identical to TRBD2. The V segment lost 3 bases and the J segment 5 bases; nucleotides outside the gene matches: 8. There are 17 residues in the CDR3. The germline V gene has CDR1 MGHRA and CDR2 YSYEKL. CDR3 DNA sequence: TGCGCCAGCAGCCAGAGACTAGCGGGGGGGCCTGGGGAGACCCAGTACTTC. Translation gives CASSQRLAGGPGETQYF.

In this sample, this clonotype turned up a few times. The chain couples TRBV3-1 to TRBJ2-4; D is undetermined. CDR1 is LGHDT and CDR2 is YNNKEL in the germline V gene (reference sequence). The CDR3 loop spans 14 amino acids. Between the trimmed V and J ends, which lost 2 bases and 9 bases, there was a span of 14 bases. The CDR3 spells CASSQRSAEGIQYF. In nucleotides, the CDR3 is TGTGCCAGCAGCCAACGGTCTGCTGAAGGCATTCAGTACTTC.

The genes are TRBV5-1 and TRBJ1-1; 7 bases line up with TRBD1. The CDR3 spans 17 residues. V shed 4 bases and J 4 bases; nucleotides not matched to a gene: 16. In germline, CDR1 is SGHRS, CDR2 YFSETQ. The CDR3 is CASSGGTLTGLVTEAFF. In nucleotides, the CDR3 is TGCGCCAGCAGCGGGGGGACTCTGACAGGGTTGGTCACTGAAGCTTTCTTT.